The clone carrying this T cell receptor beta chain has only a few counts. The CDR3 consists of 15 residues. The V gene lost 5 bases and the J gene lost 1 base, with 15 bases spanning the gap. Germline loops: CDR1 MNHEY, CDR2 SMNVEV (reference sequence). This sample is part of a study of blood T cell repertoires in COVID-19. Study-wide background: Specimens from acute and convalescent COVID-19 originated in the United States, Italy and Spain. PBMCs, B-cell-depleted T cells, or T cells were the source of the cDNA or gDNA that made up the material.

Libraries were prepared by immunoSEQ multiplex PCR; TCRdb keeps only in-frame clonotypes and omits some of them. The sample holds approximately 100,000 clones, roughly 80% seen once. The source is a man in his 60s with acute or convalescent COVID-19. The chain joins TRBV27 to TRBJ2-7, with a weak D call TRBD2 (7 bases). Sample: peripheral blood. The chain's CDR3 is CASSPIGGDSYEQYF. The CDR3 DNA follows: TGTGCCAGCAGTCCCATAGGGGGGGATTCCTACGAGCAGTACTTC.